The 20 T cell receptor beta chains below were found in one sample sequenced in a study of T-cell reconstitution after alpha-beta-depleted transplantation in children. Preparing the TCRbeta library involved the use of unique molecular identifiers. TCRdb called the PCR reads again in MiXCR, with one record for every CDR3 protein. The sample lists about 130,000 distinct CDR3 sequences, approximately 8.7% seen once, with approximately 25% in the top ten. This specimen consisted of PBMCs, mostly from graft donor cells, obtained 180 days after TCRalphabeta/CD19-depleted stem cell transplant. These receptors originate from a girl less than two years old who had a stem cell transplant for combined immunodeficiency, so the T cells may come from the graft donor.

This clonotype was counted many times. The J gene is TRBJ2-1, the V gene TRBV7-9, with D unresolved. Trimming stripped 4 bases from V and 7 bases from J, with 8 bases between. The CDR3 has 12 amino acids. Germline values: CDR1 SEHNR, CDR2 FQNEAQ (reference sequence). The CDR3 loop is CASSSDWNEQFF. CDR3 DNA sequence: TGTGCCAGCAGCTCTGATTGGAATGAGCAGTTCTTC.

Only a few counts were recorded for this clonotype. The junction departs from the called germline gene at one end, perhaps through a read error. The CDR3 sequence is CASSLDLNNEQFF. In nucleotides, the CDR3 is TGTGCTAGCAGCTTAGATCTAAACAATGAGCAGTTCTTC. The rearrangement links TRBV7-7 to TRBJ2-1; no firm D call. This CDR3 region has 13 residues. Germline V gene lookup returns CDR1 SSHAT and CDR2 FNYEAQ (reference sequence).

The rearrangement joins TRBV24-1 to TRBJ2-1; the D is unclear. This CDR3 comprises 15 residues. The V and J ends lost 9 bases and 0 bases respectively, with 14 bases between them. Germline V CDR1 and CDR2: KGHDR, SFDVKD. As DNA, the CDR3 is TGTGCCACCTCAGGTGGAGCTAGCTCCTACAATGAGCAGTTCTTC. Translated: CATSGGASSYNEQFF.

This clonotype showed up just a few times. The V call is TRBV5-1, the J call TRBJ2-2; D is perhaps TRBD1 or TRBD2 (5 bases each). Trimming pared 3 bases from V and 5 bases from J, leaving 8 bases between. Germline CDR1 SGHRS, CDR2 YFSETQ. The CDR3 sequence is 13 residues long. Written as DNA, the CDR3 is TGCGCCAGCAGCTGGGACGATACCGGGGAGCTGTTTTTT. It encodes CASSWDDTGELFF.

The CDR3 loop is CASSYSGLARDEQFF. The CDR3 DNA reads TGTGCCAGCAGTTACTCCGGACTGGCGAGGGATGAGCAGTTCTTC. J is TRBJ2-1 and V is TRBV6-5; possibly TRBD2 for D (5 bases). Germline V gene data show CDR1 as MNHEY and CDR2 as SVGAGI. CDR3 length equals 15 residues. Trimming took off 0 bases at V and 8 bases at J, with 14 bases between the two ends.

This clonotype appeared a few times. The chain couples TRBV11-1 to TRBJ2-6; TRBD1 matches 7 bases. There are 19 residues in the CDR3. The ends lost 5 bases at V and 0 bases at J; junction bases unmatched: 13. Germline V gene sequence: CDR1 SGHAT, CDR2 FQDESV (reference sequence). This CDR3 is CASSPPPTGINSGANVLTF. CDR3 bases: TGTGCCAGCAGCCCGCCCCCGACAGGGATTAACTCTGGGGCCAACGTCCTGACTTTC.

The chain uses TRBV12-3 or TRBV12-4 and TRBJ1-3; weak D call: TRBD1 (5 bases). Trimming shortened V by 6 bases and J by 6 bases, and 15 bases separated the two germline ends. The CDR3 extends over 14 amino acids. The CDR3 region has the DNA TGTGCCAGCAGCCGCCCCGGGGCGGAAAACACCATATATTTT. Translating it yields CASSRPGAENTIYF.

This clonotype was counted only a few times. CDR3 loop: CASSSTILGQGLYEQYF. In DNA, the CDR3 is TGTGCCAGCAGCTCTACCATTCTGGGACAGGGGCTTTACGAGCAGTACTTC. The chain couples TRBV5-5 to TRBJ2-7, with 10 nucleotides matching TRBD1. Trimming took 3 bases from V and 4 from J; bases not matched to a gene: 13. The CDR3 has 17 residues. Germline-derived CDR1 and CDR2 are SGHKS and YYEKEE (reference sequence).

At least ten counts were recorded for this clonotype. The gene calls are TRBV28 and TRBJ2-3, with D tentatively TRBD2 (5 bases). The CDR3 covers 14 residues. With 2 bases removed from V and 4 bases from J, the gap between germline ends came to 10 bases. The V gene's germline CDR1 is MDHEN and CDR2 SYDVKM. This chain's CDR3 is CASSLREGPDTQYF. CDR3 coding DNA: TGTGCCAGCAGTTTACGTGAGGGCCCAGATACGCAGTATTTT.

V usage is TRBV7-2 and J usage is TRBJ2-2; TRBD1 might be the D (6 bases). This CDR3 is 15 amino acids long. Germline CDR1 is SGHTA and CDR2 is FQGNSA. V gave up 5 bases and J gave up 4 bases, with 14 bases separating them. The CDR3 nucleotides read TGTGCCAGCAGCCTAGGACAGATCTCCACCGGGGAGCTGTTTTTT. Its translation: CASSLGQISTGELFF. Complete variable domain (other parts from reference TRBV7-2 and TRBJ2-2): GAGVSQSPSNKVTEKGKDVELRCDPISGHTALYWYRQSLGQGLEFLIYFQGNSAPDKSGLPSDRFSAERTGGSVSTLTIQRTQQEDSAVYLCASSLGQISTGELFFGEGSRLTVL.

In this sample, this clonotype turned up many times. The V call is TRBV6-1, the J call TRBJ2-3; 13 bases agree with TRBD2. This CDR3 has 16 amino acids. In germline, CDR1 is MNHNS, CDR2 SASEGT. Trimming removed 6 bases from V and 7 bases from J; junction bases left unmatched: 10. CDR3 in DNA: TGTGCCAGCAGCGACGGACTAGCGGGAGAAGGGTATACGCAGTATTTT. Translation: CASSDGLAGEGYTQYF.

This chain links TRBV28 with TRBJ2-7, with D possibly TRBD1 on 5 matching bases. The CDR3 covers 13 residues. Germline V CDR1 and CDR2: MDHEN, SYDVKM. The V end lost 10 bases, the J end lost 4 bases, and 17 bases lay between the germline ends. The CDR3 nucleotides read TGTGCCACCCAGACAGCCGAGCGATACGAGCAGTACTTC. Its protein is CATQTAERYEQYF.

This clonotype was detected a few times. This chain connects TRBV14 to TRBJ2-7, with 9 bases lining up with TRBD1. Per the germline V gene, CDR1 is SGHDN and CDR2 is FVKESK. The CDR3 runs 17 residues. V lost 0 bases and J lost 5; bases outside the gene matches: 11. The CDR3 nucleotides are TGTGCCAGCAGCCAAGATCCCGCCGGGACAGGGAAGGACGAGCAGTACTTC. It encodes CASSQDPAGTGKDEQYF.

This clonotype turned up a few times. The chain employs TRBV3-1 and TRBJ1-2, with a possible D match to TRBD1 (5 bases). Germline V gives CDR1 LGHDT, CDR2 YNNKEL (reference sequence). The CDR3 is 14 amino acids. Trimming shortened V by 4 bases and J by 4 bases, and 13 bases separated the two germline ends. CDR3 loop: CASSPGRYSYGYTF. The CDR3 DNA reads TGTGCCAGCAGCCCAGGGCGCTATAGCTATGGCTACACCTTC.

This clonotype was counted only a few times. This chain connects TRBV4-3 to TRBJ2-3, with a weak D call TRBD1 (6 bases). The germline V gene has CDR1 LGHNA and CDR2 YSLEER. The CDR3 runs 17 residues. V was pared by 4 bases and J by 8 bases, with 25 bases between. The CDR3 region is CASSRSKVQGKGGTQYF. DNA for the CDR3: TGCGCCAGCAGCCGATCAAAGGTCCAGGGAAAAGGGGGTACGCAGTATTTT.

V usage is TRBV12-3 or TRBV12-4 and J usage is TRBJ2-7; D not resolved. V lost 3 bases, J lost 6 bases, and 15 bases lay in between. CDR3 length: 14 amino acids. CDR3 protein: CASSFYNPLSEQYF. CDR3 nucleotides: TGTGCCAGCAGTTTTTACAACCCCCTATCCGAGCAGTACTTC.

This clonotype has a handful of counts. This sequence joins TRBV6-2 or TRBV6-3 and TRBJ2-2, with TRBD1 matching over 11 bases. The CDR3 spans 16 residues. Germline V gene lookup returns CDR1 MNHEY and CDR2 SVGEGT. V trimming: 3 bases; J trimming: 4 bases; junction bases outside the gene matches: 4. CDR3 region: CASSYGDRGFTGELFF. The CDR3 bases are TGTGCCAGCAGTTATGGGGACAGGGGGTTCACCGGGGAGCTGTTTTTT.

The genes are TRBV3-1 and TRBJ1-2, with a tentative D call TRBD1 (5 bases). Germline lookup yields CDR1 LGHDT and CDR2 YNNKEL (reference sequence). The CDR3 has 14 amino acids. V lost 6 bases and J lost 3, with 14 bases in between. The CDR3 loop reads CASSYTGRDYGYTF. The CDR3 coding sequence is TGTGCCAGCAGTTATACGGGACGGGACTATGGCTACACCTTC.

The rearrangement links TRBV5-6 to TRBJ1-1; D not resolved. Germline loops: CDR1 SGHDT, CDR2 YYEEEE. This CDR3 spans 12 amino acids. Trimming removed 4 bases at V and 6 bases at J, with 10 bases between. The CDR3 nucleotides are TGTGCCAGCAGCAGACCGTGGGCTGAAGCTTTCTTT. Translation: CASSRPWAEAFF.

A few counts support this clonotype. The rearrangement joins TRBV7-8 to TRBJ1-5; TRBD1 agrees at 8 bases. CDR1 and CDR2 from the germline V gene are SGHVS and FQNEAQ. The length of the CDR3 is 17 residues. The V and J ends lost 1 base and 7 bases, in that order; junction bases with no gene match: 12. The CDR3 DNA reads TGTGCCAGCAGCTTAGGCAGGGGGCTTTTCGATCGGCAGCCCCAGCATTTT. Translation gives CASSLGRGLFDRQPQHF.